Presented here are 26 T cell receptor beta chains from one specimen sequenced in a study of CD8 T cells in Susac syndrome. The authors reverse transcribed 0.5 to 1 ug RNA with random hexamers. TCRdb re-called the immunoSEQ multiplex PCR reads through MiXCR, storing one row per CDR3 protein. The profile covers 110,000 or so distinct CDR3 sequences, with under 95% appearing a single time and 0.12% taken by the ten largest. The sample consisted of CD8+ T cells from PBMCs. The receptors stem from a human donor in good health.

The gene calls are TRBV6-6 and TRBJ2-2; weak D call: TRBD1 (6 bases). CDR3 size: 11 residues. The V end was cut by 7 bases, the J end by 8 bases, with 8 bases between. The germline CDR1 and CDR2 sequences are MNHNY and SVGAGI (reference sequence). As DNA, the CDR3 is TGTGCCAGCATCCAGGGGGGGGAGCTGTTTTTT. The encoded protein is CASIQGGELFF.

This rearrangement joins TRBV14 to TRBJ1-2; 7 positions agree with TRBD1. Germline CDR1 is SGHDN and CDR2 is FVKESK. CDR3 length: 16 residues. J gave up 14 bases and V 4 bases, and 22 bases lay outside the gene matches. The CDR3 coding sequence is TGTGCCAGCAGCCGGAAAGCAGGGGGACGACCTATGGCTCAGACCTTC. Protein sequence: CASSRKAGGRPMAQTF.

The V and J genes are TRBV20-1 and TRBJ2-2; TRBD1 is a possible D gene (5 bases). Looked up from germline, CDR1 is DFQATT and CDR2 is SNEGSKA (reference sequence). The CDR3 runs 14 residues. The ends were cut back, 6 bases at V and 1 base at J, with 12 bases in the middle. CDR3 in amino acids: CSAGAPLNTGELFF. The CDR3 nucleotides are TGCAGTGCAGGGGCCCCTCTGAACACCGGGGAGCTGTTTTTT.

V usage is TRBV4-3 and J usage is TRBJ2-1; 13 bases fit TRBD2. This CDR3 comprises 17 residues. The V gene end was trimmed by 0 bases and the J gene end by 2 bases; junction bases not matched to a gene: 1. CDR1 is LGHNA and CDR2 is YSLEER in the germline V gene. This CDR3 is CASSQELAGGPYNEQFF. DNA of the CDR3: TGCGCCAGCAGCCAAGAACTAGCGGGAGGGCCCTACAATGAGCAGTTCTTC.

CDR3 residues: CASSVELGYEQYF. The CDR3 DNA follows: TGTGCCAGCAGCGTAGAGCTTGGATACGAGCAGTACTTC. The chain uses TRBV9 and TRBJ2-7; D gene uncertain. Looked up from germline, CDR1 is SGDLS and CDR2 is YYNGEE. V was clipped by 0 bases and J by 4 bases, with 8 bases between them. The CDR3 sequence is 13 residues long.

The chain recombines TRBV5-1 with TRBJ2-5; D perhaps matches TRBD1 (6 bases). Germline loops: CDR1 SGHRS, CDR2 YFSETQ. The V end lost 4 bases, the J end lost 5 bases, and 12 bases lay between the germline ends. This CDR3 comprises 13 residues. For the CDR3, the DNA is TGCGCCAGCAGCCAAACAGGGACGGAGACCCAGTACTTC. As protein: CASSQTGTETQYF.

The chain links TRBV20-1 to TRBJ1-2; D unclear. Trimming shortened V by 1 base and J by 8 bases, and 17 bases separated the two germline ends. The CDR3 covers 14 residues. The V gene's germline CDR1 is DFQATT and CDR2 SNEGSKA (reference sequence). CDR3 loop: CSARGLAGEDGYTF. The CDR3 nucleotides are TGCAGTGCTAGAGGCCTGGCCGGGGAGGACGGCTACACCTTC.

This chain connects TRBV29-1 to TRBJ1-2; D remains unclear. The CDR3 consists of 15 residues. Germline assignment: CDR1 SQVTM and CDR2 ANQGSEA. Deletions cut 4 bases from V and 5 bases from J, with 20 bases between. Written as DNA, the CDR3 is TGCAGCGTTGGGGCCGCAGCCAGTACGTTTTATGGCTACACCTTC. This sequence encodes CSVGAAASTFYGYTF.

The chain recombines TRBV27 with TRBJ2-1; TRBD2 matches 7 bases. CDR1 and CDR2 (germline): MNHEY, SMNVEV (reference sequence). Trimming took 3 bases from V and 6 from J; bases not matched to a gene: 8. The CDR3 totals 15 residues. CDR3 coding DNA: TGTGCCAGCAGTTTTTACCGGGAGGCAGTCAATGAGCAGTTCTTC. This gives the protein CASSFYREAVNEQFF.

The chain links TRBV10-3 to TRBJ2-1; a weak D match, TRBD1 (6 bases). This CDR3 has 14 amino acids. V was pared by 6 bases and J by 9 bases, with 18 bases between. In germline, CDR1 is ENHRY, CDR2 SYGVKD. CDR3 DNA sequence: TGTGCCATCAGCGGAACAGGGATCGGCGGTGAGCAGTTCTTC. Amino acids: CAISGTGIGGEQFF.

J is TRBJ1-2 and V is TRBV5-1; D remains ambiguous. Germline V CDR1 and CDR2: SGHRS, YFSETQ. Trimming took off 4 bases at V and 0 bases at J, with 13 bases between the two ends. This CDR3 is 15 amino acids long. CDR3 residues: CASSPDVSANYGYTF. The CDR3 DNA is TGCGCCAGCAGCCCGGACGTATCAGCTAACTATGGCTACACCTTC.

This sequence joins TRBV4-1 and TRBJ1-6; D gene ambiguous. This CDR3 contains 14 residues. Germline CDR1 is MGHRA and CDR2 is YSYEKL. Trimming pared 1 base from V and 14 bases from J, leaving 15 bases between. The CDR3: CASSQGVGEETLHF. The CDR3 nucleotides are TGCGCCAGCAGCCAAGGTGTCGGGGAAGAAACCCTCCACTTT.

About this clonotype itself: A read error is likely, as this CDR3 ends without the conserved phenylalanine or tryptophan. The chain has TRBV7-9 and TRBJ1-1, with unresolved D. V lost 1 base and J lost 4, with 19 bases in between. CDR3 length: 17 residues. Germline assignment: CDR1 SEHNR and CDR2 FQNEAQ (reference sequence). CDR3 DNA sequence: TGTGCCAGCAGCTTAGATCCCGGGAGATTGGGGAGCACTGAAGCTTTCTCT. As protein: CASSLDPGRLGSTEAFS.

CDR3 DNA sequence: TGCGCCAGCAGCCAAGATGAGGGGACGTACGAGCAGTACTTC. It specifies CASSQDEGTYEQYF. V and J are TRBV4-1 and TRBJ2-7, with D possibly called TRBD1 or TRBD2 (5 bases each). CDR1 and CDR2 from the germline V gene are MGHRA and YSYEKL. Trimming removed 0 bases at V and 4 bases at J, with 10 bases between. This CDR3 contains 14 residues.

The chain has TRBV6-2 or TRBV6-3 and TRBJ2-2; 11 nucleotides match TRBD2. CDR1 and CDR2 from the germline V gene are MNHEY and SVGEGT. The V and J ends lost 7 bases and 5 bases, in that order; junction bases with no gene match: 6. The CDR3 consists of 15 residues. CDR3 protein: CASIPGTSGTGELFF. The CDR3, as DNA: TGTGCCAGCATCCCGGGGACTAGCGGAACCGGGGAGCTGTTTTTT.

This clonotype appeared a few times. This chain connects TRBV3-1 to TRBJ1-5; tentative D call: TRBD1 (6 bases). Germline CDR1 is LGHDT and CDR2 is YNNKEL (reference sequence). Trimming removed 2 bases from V and 6 bases from J, with 14 bases in between. The CDR3 is 15 amino acids. CDR3 sequence (DNA): TGTGCCAGCAGCCAAAGGGGAGAGGGGGTTCAGCCCCAGCATTTT. Translation: CASSQRGEGVQPQHF.

The V call is TRBV5-6, the J call TRBJ2-1; 9 positions match TRBD2. V lost 2 bases and J lost 5; bases outside the gene matches: 2. The germline CDR1 and CDR2 sequences are SGHDT and YYEEEE. The CDR3 spans 14 residues. CDR3 in DNA: TGTGCCAGCAGCTTCCGCGGGAGGGACAATGAGCAGTTCTTC. The encoded protein is CASSFRGRDNEQFF.

This sequence joins TRBV24-1 and TRBJ2-5; D is unresolved. Trimming took 2 bases from V and 4 from J, leaving 4 bases between them. The CDR3 runs to 12 residues. Germline V gene lookup returns CDR1 KGHDR and CDR2 SFDVKD. The CDR3 bases are TGTGCCACCAGTGATTCCGGAGAGACCCAGTACTTC. It yields the protein CATSDSGETQYF.

The rearrangement uses TRBV5-4 and TRBJ2-7; D unresolved. The germline V gene has CDR1 SGHNT and CDR2 YYREEE (reference sequence). This CDR3 spans 18 amino acids. Trimming took off 0 bases at V and 0 bases at J, with 19 bases between the two ends. CDR3: CASSLEAFRQNYSYEQYF. The CDR3 nucleotides are TGTGCCAGCAGCTTGGAGGCTTTTCGGCAGAATTACTCCTACGAGCAGTACTTC.

V is TRBV5-1 and J is TRBJ2-5; 8 bases map to TRBD2. With 4 bases clipped from V and 2 bases from J, the junction kept 10 bases outside the gene matches. This CDR3 has 16 residues. CDR1 and CDR2 from the germline V gene are SGHRS and YFSETQ. Here the CDR3 DNA reads TGCGCCAGCAGCCTCAATAGCGGGACTTTGCAAGAGACCCAGTACTTC. This encodes CASSLNSGTLQETQYF.

The chain links TRBV12-3 or TRBV12-4 to TRBJ1-2, with D perhaps matching TRBD1 (5 bases). This CDR3 has 14 residues. The V end lost 6 bases, the J end lost 6 bases, and 17 bases lay between the germline ends. CDR3 amino acids: CASSEGDRGDGYTF. CDR3 nucleotides: TGTGCCAGCAGCGAAGGCGACAGAGGGGATGGCTACACCTTC.

The chain uses TRBV24-1 and TRBJ1-1, with D unclear. This CDR3 has 14 amino acids. The germline V and J ends were trimmed by 3 bases and 0 bases, with 7 bases remaining between them. Germline-derived CDR1 and CDR2 are KGHDR and SFDVKD. CDR3: CATSDGVMNTEAFF. CDR3 bases: TGTGCCACCAGTGATGGGGTCATGAACACTGAAGCTTTCTTT.

The chain joins TRBV5-6 to TRBJ1-4, with D perhaps matching TRBD1 (5 bases). Trimming took 5 bases from V and 3 from J, leaving 17 bases between them. This CDR3 spans 16 amino acids. The germline gives CDR1 SGHDT, CDR2 YYEEEE. This chain's CDR3 is CASSSTRGVANEKLFF. CDR3 nucleotides: TGTGCCAGCAGTTCTACCCGGGGGGTAGCTAATGAAAAACTGTTTTTT.

Note on this clonotype: Relative to the germline gene, one junction end is altered; a read error may explain this. The chain uses TRBV7-7 and TRBJ2-7; D perhaps matches TRBD2 (6 bases). CDR1 is SSHAT and CDR2 is FNYEAQ in the germline V gene (reference sequence). The CDR3 spans 15 residues. The DNA of the CDR3 is TGTGCTAGCAGCTTGAATGTCGGGAGCTCCTACGAGCAGTACTTC. This translates into CASSLNVGSSYEQYF. The variable domain in full, completed from reference TRBV7-7 and TRBJ2-7, reads GAGVSQSPRYKVTKRGQDVTLRCDPISSHATLYWYQQALGQGPEFLTYFNYEAQPDKSGLPSDRFSAERPEGSISTLTIQRTEQRDSAMYRCASSLNVGSSYEQYFGPGTRLTVT.

Note on this clonotype: The final CDR3 position lacks the conserved phenylalanine or tryptophan, pointing to a likely read error. Because the CDR3's place on the DNA is in doubt, the DNA is left out and the CDR3 is given as listed by TCRdb. The chain uses TRBV7-2 and TRBJ1-2. The CDR3 length is 12 residues, termini included. Germline V gene sequence: CDR1 SGHTA, CDR2 FQGNSA. The CDR3 sequence: CASSLVAQLVVV.

This rearrangement joins TRBV6-1 to TRBJ2-2, with 8 bases lining up with TRBD2. With 6 bases clipped from V and 3 bases from J, the junction kept 15 bases outside the gene matches. Looked up from germline, CDR1 is MNHNS and CDR2 is SASEGT. The CDR3 length is 18 residues. The CDR3 DNA reads TGTGCCAGCAGCGTGAACGGGGGGGCCCTAGCCGACACCGGGGAGCTGTTTTTT. Amino acids: CASSVNGGALADTGELFF.